This TCR beta chain was documented in a study of shared clonotypes between healthy human individuals. Original methodology: For the immunoSEQ data, sequences were junction-only without quality scores, so filtering differed. Sequencing used immunoSEQ multiplex PCR; TCRdb keeps in-frame clones, though not all of them. V and J calls and clone size come straight from that table; D and trimming were deduced from the DNA. The sample shows more than 2 million clones, 93% of them seen only once. The CDR3 loop spans 15 amino acids. Germline trimming cut 5 bases from V and 15 bases from J; bases unmatched to any gene: 16. The V gene's germline CDR1 is SGHDT and CDR2 YYEEEE. The naive CD8 fraction comprised CD45RO-negative cells positively selected for CCR7 and excluded terminally differentiated effector memory CD45RA+ cells. Every contributor of samples was a Caucasian grown-up residing in Nashville, Tennessee.

The sample taken for sequencing was naive CD8+ T cells from PBMCs. The origin of this receptor is a man aged 18 to 30 in good health. Some clones in this sample may be carry-over from other donors' samples. This rearrangement joins TRBV5-6 to TRBJ2-1, with 11 bases identical to TRBD1. The CDR3, as DNA: TGTGCCAGCAGATTAACCGGACAGGGGGCAATACATCCGTTCTTC. Protein sequence: CASRLTGQGAIHPFF.